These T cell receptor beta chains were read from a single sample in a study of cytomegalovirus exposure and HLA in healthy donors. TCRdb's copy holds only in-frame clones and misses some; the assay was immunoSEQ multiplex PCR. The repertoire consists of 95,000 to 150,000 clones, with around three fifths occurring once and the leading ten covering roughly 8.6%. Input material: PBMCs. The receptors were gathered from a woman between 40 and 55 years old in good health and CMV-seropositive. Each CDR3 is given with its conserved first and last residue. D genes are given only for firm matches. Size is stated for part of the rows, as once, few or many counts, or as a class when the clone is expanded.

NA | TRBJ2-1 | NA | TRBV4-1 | CASSQEEYNEQFF | TGCGCCAGCAGCCAAGAGGAGTACAATGAGCAGTTCTTC
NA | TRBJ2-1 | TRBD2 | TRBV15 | CATSRDPVGRGDEQFF | TGTGCCACCAGCAGAGACCCGGTCGGGCGGGGGGATGAGCAGTTCTTC
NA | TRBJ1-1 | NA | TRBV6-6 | CASSLGGGTEAFF | TGTGCCAGCAGTTTGGGGGGGGGCACTGAAGCTTTCTTT
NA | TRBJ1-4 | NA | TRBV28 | CASSLAGGRSEKLFF | TGTGCCAGCAGTTTGGCCGGGGGGCGCAGTGAAAAACTGTTTTTT
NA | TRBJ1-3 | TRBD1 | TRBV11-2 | CASSWDRGRGGNTIYF | TGTGCCAGCAGCTGGGACAGGGGGCGTGGGGGAAACACCATATATTTT
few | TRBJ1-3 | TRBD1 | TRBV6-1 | CASSRQGLDTIYF | TGTGCCAGCAGCCGACAGGGGTTGGACACCATATATTTT
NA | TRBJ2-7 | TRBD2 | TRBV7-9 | CASSTSGTPSEQYF | TGTGCCAGCAGCACTAGCGGGACCCCCTCCGAGCAGTACTTC
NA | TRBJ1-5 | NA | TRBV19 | CASSVRDHQPQHF | TGTGCCAGTAGTGTCCGGGATCATCAGCCCCAGCATTTT
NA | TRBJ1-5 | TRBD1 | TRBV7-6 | CASSLRQGAQPQHF | TGTGCCAGCAGCCTTAGACAGGGGGCCCAGCCCCAGCATTTT
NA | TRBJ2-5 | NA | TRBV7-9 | CASRSPTNQETQYF | TGTGCCAGCAGATCTCCGACTAACCAAGAGACCCAGTACTTC
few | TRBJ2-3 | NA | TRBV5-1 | CASSPLGGGLGDTQYF | TGCGCCAGCAGCCCCCTAGGGGGGGGGTTGGGAGATACGCAGTATTTT
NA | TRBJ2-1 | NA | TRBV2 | CASRGLREKASNEQFF | TGTGCCAGCAGGGGACTTCGGGAGAAGGCGTCTAATGAGCAGTTCTTC
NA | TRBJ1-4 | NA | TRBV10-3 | CAISESGHENEKLFF | TGTGCCATCAGTGAGTCAGGACATGAGAATGAAAAACTGTTTTTT
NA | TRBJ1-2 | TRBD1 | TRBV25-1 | CASTTGGHGYTF | TGTGCCAGCACCACAGGGGGCCATGGCTACACCTTC
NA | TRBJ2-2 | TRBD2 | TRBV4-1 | CASSQESSGAANTGELFF | TGCGCCAGCAGCCAAGAGAGTAGCGGGGCGGCGAACACCGGGGAGCTGTTTTTT
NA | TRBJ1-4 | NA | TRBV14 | CASSPGPGEEKLFF | TGTGCCAGCAGCCCTGGTCCAGGCGAGGAAAAACTGTTTTTT
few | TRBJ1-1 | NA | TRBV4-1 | CASSQDGAGGVGAEAFF | TGCGCCAGCAGCCAAGATGGGGCCGGGGGGGTGGGTGCTGAAGCTTTCTTT
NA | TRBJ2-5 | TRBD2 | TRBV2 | CASSPGREGRETQYF | TGTGCCAGCAGTCCCGGGAGGGAAGGGAGAGAGACCCAGTACTTC
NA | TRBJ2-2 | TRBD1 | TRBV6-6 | CASSIGTGGLGELFF | TGTGCCAGCAGCATAGGGACAGGGGGGCTTGGGGAGCTGTTTTTT
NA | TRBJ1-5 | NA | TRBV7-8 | CASRGTREDQPQHF | TGTGCCAGCCGGGGGACCAGAGAGGATCAGCCCCAGCATTTT
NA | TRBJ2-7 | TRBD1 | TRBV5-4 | CASSLGQGWTVYEQYF | TGTGCCAGCAGCCTTGGACAGGGTTGGACAGTCTACGAGCAGTACTTC
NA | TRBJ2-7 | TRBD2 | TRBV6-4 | CAARPLREVIGEQYF | TGTGCCGCCCGCCCCTTGCGGGAGGTCATCGGCGAGCAGTACTTC
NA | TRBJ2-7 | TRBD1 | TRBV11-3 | CASSPLTGAVYEQYF | TGTGCCAGCAGCCCCCTGACAGGGGCGGTCTACGAGCAGTACTTC
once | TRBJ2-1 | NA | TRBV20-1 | CSARKAREQFF | TGCAGTGCTAGGAAGGCCAGGGAGCAGTTCTTC